Listed here are 11 T cell receptor beta chains from one sample, sequenced in a study of blood T cell repertoires in COVID-19. Using immunoSEQ multiplex PCR, the repertoire was profiled, and TCRdb retains in-frame clones only, with some absent. The data show under 150,000 clones, with 88% seen just once and 25% to 30% held by the top ten. Sequencing was carried out using peripheral blood. Source of these receptors: a human donor in a cohort sampled during active COVID-19.

This chain connects TRBV19 to TRBJ2-3; D is unresolved. The CDR3 contains 13 residues. Germline-derived CDR1 and CDR2 are LNHDA and SQIVND (reference sequence). V was pared by 5 bases and J by 2 bases, with 8 bases between. The CDR3 region is CASSWPNTDTQYF. CDR3 in DNA: TGTGCCAGTAGTTGGCCGAACACAGATACGCAGTATTTT.

The chain has TRBV27 and TRBJ2-1; 10 bases fit TRBD1. V trimming: 0 bases; J trimming: 10 bases; junction bases outside the gene matches: 9. The germline V gene has CDR1 MNHEY and CDR2 SMNVEV (reference sequence). This CDR3 region has 16 residues. The CDR3 nucleotides read TGTGCCAGCAGTTTATCCCAACCTTGGACAGGGGGGGAGCAGTTCTTC. Its translation is CASSLSQPWTGGEQFF.

This clone was seen only a few times. The chain links TRBV14 to TRBJ1-6, with D possibly being TRBD1 (5 bases). In germline, CDR1 is SGHDN, CDR2 FVKESK. The CDR3 has 16 amino acids. V lost 1 base and J lost 6, with 13 bases in between. This chain's CDR3 is CASSQGRGNSNSPLHF. The DNA for the CDR3 is TGTGCCAGCAGCCAAGGTCGGGGGAATTCTAATTCACCCCTCCACTTT.

The V gene is TRBV7-9, the J gene TRBJ2-1, with TRBD2 matching 10 bases. The germline gives CDR1 SEHNR, CDR2 FQNEAQ (reference sequence). Germline trimming cut 2 bases from V and 4 bases from J; bases unmatched to any gene: 11. This CDR3 is built from 18 residues. The CDR3 region is CASSLSLAGAARYNEQFF. The CDR3 bases are TGTGCCAGCAGCTTATCTCTAGCGGGGGCGGCTCGATACAATGAGCAGTTCTTC.

The chain recombines TRBV7-9 with TRBJ1-1, with D perhaps TRBD1 (5 bases). The V end lost 4 bases, the J end lost 7 bases, and 16 bases lay between the germline ends. From germline, CDR1 is SEHNR and CDR2 FQNEAQ (reference sequence). This CDR3 contains 14 residues. Here the CDR3 DNA reads TGTGCCAGCAGCTCATACCGACAGATTGTTGAAGCTTTCTTT. It is translated as CASSSYRQIVEAFF.

The J gene is TRBJ1-2, the V gene TRBV6-2 or TRBV6-3; 8 bases are shared with TRBD1. Looked up from germline, CDR1 is MNHEY and CDR2 is SVGEGT. The CDR3 contains 15 residues. V shed 6 bases, J shed 7 bases, and the junction held 13 bases outside the gene matches. The CDR3 nucleotides read TGTGCCAGCAGCCCGCGCGGACAGGGCGTCTCTGGCTACACCTTC. Translating it yields CASSPRGQGVSGYTF.

This rearrangement joins TRBV5-5 to TRBJ1-4; D perhaps matches TRBD1 (6 bases). The germline CDR1 and CDR2 sequences are SGHKS and YYEKEE (reference sequence). There are 15 residues in the CDR3. Trimming took 4 bases from V and 7 from J, leaving 17 bases between them. CDR3 coding DNA: TGTGCCAGCAGCGGAACCGGGACATTGAGTGAAAAACTGTTTTTT. Residues: CASSGTGTLSEKLFF. The variable domain in full, completed from reference TRBV5-5 and TRBJ1-4, reads DAGVTQSPTHLIKTRGQQVTLRCSPISGHKSVSWYQQVLGQGPQFIFQYYEKEERGRGNFPDRFSARQFPNYSSELNVNALLLGDSALYLCASSGTGTLSEKLFFGSGTQLSVL.

The chain uses TRBV6-5 and TRBJ1-2; 12 positions match TRBD1. The CDR3 totals 14 residues. V lost 7 bases to trimming and J lost 8 bases; unmatched junction nucleotides: 8. Germline values: CDR1 MNHEY, CDR2 SVGAGI. The CDR3 sequence is CASTPGQGARGYTF. The CDR3 DNA is TGTGCCAGCACACCGGGACAGGGGGCGCGGGGCTACACCTTC.

This clone was found once. The V and J genes are TRBV4-2 and TRBJ1-2, with D uncertain. V lost 4 bases to trimming and J lost 4 bases, with 22 bases between them. The germline V gene encodes CDR1 LGHNA and CDR2 YNFKEQ. The CDR3 covers 17 residues. The CDR3 here is CASSLTSPLAVVYGYTF. The CDR3 region has the DNA TGTGCCAGCAGCCTTACTAGTCCTCTAGCCGTGGTCTATGGCTACACCTTC.

A single count supports this clone. The chain carries TRBV4-1 and TRBJ2-7, with TRBD1 matching over 10 bases. Germline V gene lookup returns CDR1 MGHRA and CDR2 YSYEKL. J gave up 1 base and V 4 bases, and 13 bases lay outside the gene matches. This CDR3 contains 18 residues. CDR3 DNA: TGCGCCAGCAGCCTATCTTTAGCCGGGACAGGGGTTTCCTACGAGCAGTACTTC. It specifies CASSLSLAGTGVSYEQYF.

The rearrangement joins TRBV6-5 to TRBJ2-5; D call uncertain. Deletions cut 0 bases from V and 5 bases from J, with 16 bases between. CDR3 length equals 16 residues. Germline V gene data show CDR1 as MNHEY and CDR2 as SVGAGI. CDR3 nucleotides: TGTGCCAGCAGTTACTCTGTGGCTAGAAATGCGGAGACCCAGTACTTC. Residues: CASSYSVARNAETQYF.